These 19 T cell receptor beta chains share one sample of origin, sequenced in a study of blood T cell repertoires in COVID-19. Sequencing used immunoSEQ multiplex PCR; TCRdb keeps in-frame clones, though not all of them. The data contain fewer than 250,000 clones, 80% to 85% of them singletons. Sequences were obtained from PBMCs or T cells enriched from blood (not recorded which). The receptors come from a woman between 40 and 55 years old who had recovered from COVID-19.

Only a few counts were recorded for this clone. This chain links TRBV18 with TRBJ1-3; 7 nucleotides line up with TRBD1. Unmatched junction bases numbered 6, after V lost 4 bases and J lost 0 bases. The CDR3 is 16 residues long. Per the germline V gene, CDR1 is KGHSH and CDR2 is LQKENI. The CDR3 region has the DNA TGTGCCAGCTCACTTGGACAGGCTATCTCTGGAAACACCATATATTTT. Translation: CASSLGQAISGNTIYF.

This clone was detected only a few times. The V gene is TRBV7-2, the J gene TRBJ2-2; maybe TRBD1 (6 bases). This CDR3 is built from 15 residues. V gave up 3 bases and J gave up 1 base, with 9 bases separating them. In germline, CDR1 is SGHTA, CDR2 FQGNSA. In DNA form, the CDR3 reads TGTGCCAGCAGCTTTGGCAGGGGGAACACCGGGGAGCTGTTTTTT. This encodes CASSFGRGNTGELFF.

The chain links TRBV6-8 to TRBJ2-7; D is perhaps TRBD1 (5 bases). The V and J ends lost 5 bases and 0 bases respectively, with 20 bases between them. This CDR3 is 17 amino acids long. CDR1 MNHGY and CDR2 SAAAGT come from the germline V gene. The CDR3 DNA reads TGTGCCAGCAGTACCCCATTGGGGCGGTCCGACTCCTACGAGCAGTACTTC. Its protein product is CASSTPLGRSDSYEQYF.

The table lists this clone with a count of one. This chain links TRBV2 with TRBJ2-6; D ambiguous. This CDR3 spans 15 amino acids. From germline, CDR1 is SNHLY and CDR2 FYNNEI. V lost 5 bases and J lost 4, with 12 bases in between. The CDR3 region is CASSPRLRGANVLTF. Written as DNA, the CDR3 is TGTGCCAGCAGTCCCCGCCTAAGAGGGGCCAACGTCCTGACTTTC.

This clone was detected once. This chain connects TRBV18 to TRBJ1-2, with 7 nucleotides matching TRBD1. In germline, CDR1 is KGHSH, CDR2 LQKENI. The J segment lost 2 bases and the V segment lost 3 bases, leaving 12 bases of the junction unmatched. This CDR3 region has 17 residues. For the CDR3, the DNA is TGTGCCAGCTCACCCCTCGGCAGGGGGACCACCAACTATGGCTACACCTTC. This translates into CASSPLGRGTTNYGYTF.

The chain carries TRBV24-1 and TRBJ1-5, with 7 bases lining up with TRBD1. This CDR3 comprises 20 residues. Per germline, CDR1 KGHDR and CDR2 SFDVKD. V lost 2 bases and J lost 0; bases outside the gene matches: 15. CDR3 loop: CATSDSAGQSFLYSNQPQHF. The CDR3, as DNA: TGTGCCACCAGTGATTCCGCGGGACAGTCTTTCCTCTATAGCAATCAGCCCCAGCATTTT.

CDR3 region: CASSSQGGGLYGNTIYF. In nucleotides, the CDR3 is TGTGCCAGCAGCTCCCAGGGCGGGGGGCTATATGGAAACACCATATATTTT. The J gene is TRBJ1-3, the V gene TRBV11-2; TRBD1 might be the D (6 bases). CDR1 and CDR2 from the germline V gene are SGHAT and FQNNGV. V dropped 4 bases and J dropped 3 bases, with 19 bases sitting between them. The CDR3 spans 17 residues.

The chain is built from TRBV10-2 and TRBJ2-2; 11 bases are shared with TRBD2. The CDR3 has 16 residues. Per the germline V gene, CDR1 is WSHSY and CDR2 is SAAADI. With 2 bases clipped from V and 5 bases from J, the junction kept 4 bases outside the gene matches. The CDR3 spells CASSEGLAGITGELFF. CDR3 sequence (DNA): TGCGCCAGCAGTGAGGGACTAGCGGGCATAACCGGGGAGCTGTTTTTT.

The chain recombines TRBV27 with TRBJ2-7, with 9 bases lining up with TRBD1. The CDR3 consists of 15 residues. Germline V gene data show CDR1 as MNHEY and CDR2 as SMNVEV (reference sequence). V lost 6 bases to trimming and J lost 4 bases; unmatched junction nucleotides: 10. CDR3 sequence: CASSRYGGQGYEQYF. CDR3 nucleotide sequence: TGTGCCAGCAGCCGATACGGGGGACAGGGATACGAGCAGTACTTC.

The chain recombines TRBV6-2 or TRBV6-3 with TRBJ2-7; possible D gene TRBD2, 6 bases. Trimming removed 2 bases at V and 3 bases at J, with 14 bases between. Germline loops: CDR1 MNHEY, CDR2 SVGEGT. This CDR3 has 15 amino acids. This CDR3 reads CASSYGASGSYEQYF. In DNA form, the CDR3 reads TGTGCCAGCAGTTACGGGGCGTCCGGGAGCTACGAGCAGTACTTC.

The V call is TRBV2, the J call TRBJ2-2; D unresolved. Trimming removed 5 bases at V and 6 bases at J, with 7 bases between. The CDR3 length is 12 residues. Germline values: CDR1 SNHLY, CDR2 FYNNEI. This CDR3 reads CASSSGSGELFF. The CDR3 DNA is TGTGCCAGCAGTTCCGGGTCCGGGGAGCTGTTTTTT.

This clone has just a few counts. This chain connects TRBV7-2 to TRBJ1-1, with no clear D. The CDR3 extends over 13 amino acids. V lost 5 bases, J lost 1 base, and 8 bases lay in between. CDR1 SGHTA and CDR2 FQGNSA come from the germline V gene. CDR3 sequence reads: CASSEDRNTEAFF. The CDR3 DNA follows: TGTGCCAGCAGCGAAGATAGGAACACTGAAGCTTTCTTT.

The chain joins TRBV19 to TRBJ1-2, with TRBD1 matching over 10 bases. The CDR3 spans 14 residues. V lost 6 bases and J lost 4; bases outside the gene matches: 5. Germline values: CDR1 LNHDA, CDR2 SQIVND (reference sequence). In DNA form, the CDR3 reads TGTGCCAGTAGCCGGGGACAGGGGACCTATGGCTACACCTTC. Translation: CASSRGQGTYGYTF.

To note about this clone: Other DNA sequences in the sample encode the same CDR3. V is TRBV7-2 and J is TRBJ2-1, with 7 bases matching TRBD1. Trimming removed 5 bases from V and 2 bases from J; junction bases left unmatched: 3. Germline loops: CDR1 SGHTA, CDR2 FQGNSA. This CDR3 has 14 amino acids. The CDR3 region is CASSPGQAYNEQFF. DNA of the CDR3: TGTGCCAGCAGCCCAGGACAGGCCTACAATGAGCAGTTCTTC.

This clone appeared a few times. This chain links TRBV10-1 with TRBJ1-6, with D hard to call. V shed 3 bases and J shed 6 bases, with 6 bases lying between them. CDR3 length: 13 residues. From germline, CDR1 is WNHNN and CDR2 SYGVQD (reference sequence). CDR3 nucleotide sequence: TGCGCCAGCAGTGAAGAGAGTAATTCACCCCTCCACTTT. Translation gives CASSEESNSPLHF.

The chain links TRBV3-1 (or the pseudogene TRBV3-2) to TRBJ2-7; 7 nucleotides match TRBD2. V lost 1 base to trimming and J lost 6 bases; unmatched junction nucleotides: 3. CDR1 is LGHDT, CDR2 YNNKEL, per germline (reference sequence). The CDR3 has 13 amino acids. CDR3 residues: CASSQGGGTEQYV. The CDR3 nucleotides read TGTGCCAGCAGCCAAGGGGGGGGAACCGAGCAGTACGTC.

The genes are TRBV4-2 and TRBJ2-7; a weak D match, TRBD1 (5 bases). The length of the CDR3 is 14 residues. V was pared by 1 base and J by 3 bases, with 10 bases between. CDR1 is LGHNA, CDR2 YNFKEQ, per germline. This CDR3 reads CASSQGLRDYEQYF. The CDR3 coding sequence is TGTGCCAGCAGCCAAGGGCTCAGGGACTACGAGCAGTACTTC.

This chain connects TRBV4-1 to TRBJ1-3; D remains unclear. V was shortened by 7 bases and J by 7 bases, with 11 bases between the two germline ends. Germline V gene data show CDR1 as MGHRA and CDR2 as YSYEKL. The CDR3 runs 12 residues. CDR3 region: CASTSFRNTIYF. In DNA, the CDR3 is TGCGCCAGCACCTCTTTCAGGAACACCATATATTTT.

The CDR3 sequence: CASSQWVAGAGEQFF. CDR3 DNA: TGTGCCAGCAGCCAATGGGTAGCGGGAGCTGGTGAGCAGTTCTTC. The chain is built from TRBV7-6 and TRBJ2-1; 9 bases are a match to TRBD2. The germline V gene has CDR1 SGHVS and CDR2 FNYEAQ. The V and J ends lost 5 bases and 9 bases, in that order; junction bases with no gene match: 11. The CDR3 has 15 amino acids.